What follows are 18 T cell receptor beta chains derived from one specimen sequenced in a study of CD8 T cells in Susac syndrome. RNA totalling roughly 0.45 to 1 ug underwent reverse transcription with random hexamers. TCRdb fed the immunoSEQ multiplex PCR reads into MiXCR, producing one record per CDR3 protein. The repertoire holds about 130,000 distinct CDR3 sequences, 90% to 95% seen once, with more than 0.095% in the top ten. Specimen: CD4+ T cells from PBMCs. These receptors were collected from a human donor in good health.

V gene TRBV5-1 combines with J gene TRBJ2-1; D assignment may be TRBD1 or TRBD2 (5 bases each). Trimming shortened V by 0 bases and J by 0 bases, and 10 bases separated the two germline ends. This CDR3 has 16 residues. Germline values: CDR1 SGHRS, CDR2 YFSETQ. The CDR3 is CASSLAGRSSYNEQFF. The CDR3, as DNA: TGCGCCAGCAGCTTGGCGGGACGGAGCTCCTACAATGAGCAGTTCTTC.

This chain links TRBV6-6 with TRBJ2-7; no clear D. V shed 7 bases and J shed 7 bases, with 14 bases lying between them. Germline V gene data show CDR1 as MNHNY and CDR2 as SVGAGI (reference sequence). The CDR3 is 12 amino acids. As DNA, the CDR3 is TGTGCCAGCACGTACGGGCATCAGGAGCAGTACTTC. It yields the protein CASTYGHQEQYF.

The V gene is TRBV3-1, the J gene TRBJ2-2; the match to TRBD1 covers 7 bases. CDR3 length: 14 residues. The J segment lost 7 bases and the V segment lost 4 bases, leaving 6 bases of the junction unmatched. The V gene's germline CDR1 is LGHDT and CDR2 YNNKEL (reference sequence). The CDR3 nucleotides read TGTGCCAGCAGCCCCAGACAGGGTGACGGGGAGCTGTTTTTT. It specifies CASSPRQGDGELFF.

Here the CDR3 reads CASSYRWTGGPYEQYF. Written as DNA, the CDR3 is TGTGCCAGCAGCTACCGTTGGACAGGCGGGCCCTACGAGCAGTACTTC. V is TRBV7-8 and J is TRBJ2-7; 7 bases agree with TRBD1. The CDR3 has 16 residues. V dropped 4 bases and J dropped 2; count of bases not matched to a gene: 11. Germline values: CDR1 SGHVS, CDR2 FQNEAQ.

In DNA form, the CDR3 reads TGCAGTGCTAGAGATCCCGGGAGGCCCCGATCATATGGCTACACCTTC. Amino acid sequence: CSARDPGRPRSYGYTF. The chain couples TRBV20-1 to TRBJ1-2; D call uncertain. CDR3 length: 16 amino acids. CDR1 and CDR2 from the germline V gene are DFQATT and SNEGSKA (reference sequence). V dropped 0 bases and J dropped 5 bases, with 19 bases sitting between them.

The CDR3 DNA is TGTGCCAGCAGCTTAGCGAGGTCAACAGCCACCTACGAGCAGTACTTC. Translated, it gives CASSLARSTATYEQYF. This chain connects TRBV7-9 to TRBJ2-7; D call uncertain. Germline V gene lookup returns CDR1 SEHNR and CDR2 FQNEAQ (reference sequence). The germline V and J ends were trimmed by 0 bases and 2 bases, with 14 bases remaining between them. CDR3 length equals 16 residues.

The chain uses TRBV29-1 and TRBJ2-7; perhaps TRBD2 as D (6 bases). Germline-derived CDR1 and CDR2 are SQVTM and ANQGSEA. The germline V and J ends were trimmed by 5 bases and 7 bases, with 15 bases remaining between them. The CDR3 has 12 amino acids. CDR3 region: CSVFSGAGEQYF. The CDR3, as DNA: TGCAGCGTTTTTTCCGGGGCGGGGGAGCAGTACTTC.

This chain links TRBV5-6 with TRBJ2-4, with D hard to call. The CDR3 extends over 17 amino acids. Trimming left V 3 bases short and J 0 bases short, with 16 bases between. Germline CDR1 reads SGHDT; CDR2 reads YYEEEE. The CDR3 sequence is CASSSLNAERAKNIQYF. The CDR3 nucleotides are TGTGCCAGCAGCTCCTTAAATGCCGAGCGAGCCAAAAACATTCAGTACTTC.

CDR3: CASSQSQVGGYTF. The DNA of the CDR3 is TGTGCCAGCAGCCAATCACAGGTCGGTGGCTACACCTTC. This chain connects TRBV3-1 to TRBJ1-2; D possibly corresponds to TRBD1 (5 bases). The CDR3 totals 13 residues. Trimming removed 2 bases at V and 7 bases at J, with 11 bases between. Germline values: CDR1 LGHDT, CDR2 YNNKEL (reference sequence).

The chain employs TRBV20-1 and TRBJ2-4, with D perhaps TRBD2 (5 bases). This CDR3 contains 13 residues. Trimming took 3 bases from V and 8 from J, leaving 14 bases between them. Per the germline V gene, CDR1 is DFQATT and CDR2 is SNEGSKA (reference sequence). The CDR3 protein is CSARGDRIDIQYF. In DNA form, the CDR3 reads TGCAGTGCTAGGGGAGATAGGATCGACATTCAGTACTTC.

The V gene is TRBV25-1, the J gene TRBJ2-1, with D unresolved. The CDR3 sequence is 13 residues long. Germline V gene lookup returns CDR1 MGHDK and CDR2 SYGVNS. The V and J ends lost 6 bases and 5 bases respectively, with 11 bases between them. CDR3 protein: CASRKTSDNEQFF. In DNA form, the CDR3 reads TGTGCCAGCAGGAAAACATCCGACAATGAGCAGTTCTTC.

The V call is TRBV9, the J call TRBJ2-5; 9 bases align to TRBD1. CDR1 and CDR2 (germline): SGDLS, YYNGEE. The CDR3 extends over 16 amino acids. V was pared by 1 base and J by 6 bases, with 10 bases of the junction left unmatched. The CDR3 loop is CASSVTGGQGTKTQYF. The CDR3 bases are TGTGCCAGCAGCGTAACGGGGGGACAGGGAACGAAGACCCAGTACTTC. Combining the CDR3 with reference TRBV9 and TRBJ2-5 gives the whole variable domain DSGVTQTPKHLITATGQRVTLRCSPRSGDLSVYWYQQSLDQGLQFLIQYYNGEERAKGNILERFSAQQFPDLHSELNLSSLELGDSALYFCASSVTGGQGTKTQYFGPGTRLLVL.

The V gene is TRBV19, the J gene TRBJ1-1, with TRBD1 matching over 7 bases. The junction had 9 bases not matched to a gene; V was cut back by 4 bases and J by 4 bases. From germline, CDR1 is LNHDA and CDR2 SQIVND (reference sequence). The CDR3 is 15 amino acids. The CDR3 sequence is CASSTEAGGGTEAFF. The CDR3 DNA follows: TGTGCCAGTAGTACGGAGGCAGGGGGGGGCACTGAAGCTTTCTTT.

The CDR3 loop reads CASSPKHEQYF. DNA of the CDR3: TGTGCCAGCAGCCCCAAACACGAGCAGTACTTC. The V call is TRBV7-9, the J call TRBJ2-7; D remains unclear. V was cut by 5 bases and J by 5 bases, with 7 bases left in between. Per germline, CDR1 SEHNR and CDR2 FQNEAQ (reference sequence). The CDR3 is 11 amino acids.

Here the CDR3 DNA reads TGTGCCAGTAGTGGACAGGGCCGTAGATCTGCCGGGGAGCTGTTTTTT. This encodes CASSGQGRRSAGELFF. J is TRBJ2-2 and V is TRBV19, with 8 bases aligning to TRBD1. The CDR3 loop spans 16 amino acids. Trimming removed 5 bases from V and 6 bases from J; junction bases left unmatched: 11. CDR1 and CDR2 from the germline V gene are LNHDA and SQIVND (reference sequence).

V is TRBV5-1 and J is TRBJ2-6, with D maybe TRBD1 (6 bases). The V end was cut by 6 bases, the J end by 0 bases, with 10 bases between. The germline V gene encodes CDR1 SGHRS and CDR2 YFSETQ. CDR3 size: 15 residues. CDR3 sequence reads: CASTQGNSGANVLTF. CDR3 nucleotide sequence: TGCGCCAGCACTCAGGGGAACTCTGGGGCCAACGTCCTGACTTTC.

This chain uses TRBV28 with TRBJ2-1; D not resolved. V was cut by 3 bases and J by 7 bases, with 4 bases left in between. CDR3 size: 11 residues. CDR1 and CDR2 from the germline V gene are MDHEN and SYDVKM. CDR3 amino acids: CASSFRNEQFF. DNA for the CDR3: TGTGCCAGCAGTTTTAGGAATGAGCAGTTCTTC.

This chain uses TRBV28 with TRBJ2-1; perhaps TRBD2 as D (5 bases). The ends were cut back, 5 bases at V and 10 bases at J, with 12 bases in the middle. Germline V gene sequence: CDR1 MDHEN, CDR2 SYDVKM. The CDR3 contains 12 residues. The CDR3 region has the DNA TGTGCCAGCAGTACCCGGACTGGGGAGCAGTTCTTC. This sequence encodes CASSTRTGEQFF.